The T cell receptor beta chain described here comes from a study of response to subunit inactivated influenza vaccine (dated by TCRdb to the late 2010s). Regarding the study in general: The study used deep quantitative T cell receptor repertoire profiling to track responses to a trivalent subunit inactivated influenza vaccine.

On this clonotype: Its binding antigen is unknown. Base qualities were left out, and no much larger clone turns up one base away.

What the work shows at the level of the full study, not this receptor alone: The authors suggested that each seasonal influenza vaccination may recruit only a limited number of new T cells.

The sample's time point label, decoded: 45 to 50 days after influenza vaccine administration. Reading the germline V gene gives CDR1 SGDLS and CDR2 YYNGEE. The CDR3 spans 15 residues, from the cysteine through the phenylalanine. CDR3 DNA only is kept here, 45 bases in frame from base 1. Trimming removed 2 bases from V and 3 bases from J; the gene matches leave 6 bases unexplained. Libraries were prepared through RT-PCR. This sample was sequenced with an Illumina HiSeq 2500. TCRdb reanalyzed the raw reads on its own, using fastp at Q25 for trimming and MiXCR for clone calling, and kept in-frame beta chains. Every distinct CDR3 protein forms one entry, paired with its most common genes and DNA. In all, the sample holds about 500,000 distinct CDR3 sequences, and under 15% of those were seen once. Approximately 14% of the sample lies in the top ten.

The clonotype originates from a man aged 45 to 65 who received an inactivated influenza vaccine. Donor details come from another sample of the same person, matched by shared clones. This sequence uses TRBV9 and TRBJ2-7; the central 9 bases match TRBD1. Source: PBMCs from blood, taken roughly 45 days after vaccination. The encoded CDR3 is CASSVTPGQGYEQYF. The nucleotide sequence reads as follows: TGTGCCAGCAGCGTTACACCGGGACAGGGCTACGAGCAGTACTTC.